The clone carrying this T cell receptor beta chain turned up a few times. Its antigen remains unidentified. V was shortened by 5 bases and J by 4 bases, with 12 bases between the two germline ends. The CDR3 consists of 14 residues. TCRdb recomputed calls from the 5' RACE reads with MiXCR, one row per CDR3 protein. The repertoire holds hundreds of thousands of distinct CDR3 sequences, with 15% to 20% as singletons. The data derive from a study of T-cell memory formation after mild COVID-19. At the level of the study: Across donors, TCR clusters were largely donor specific. Study-wide results and caveats: Clones shrinking from day 15 to 85 showed even CD4/CD8 mixes; later expanders tilted CD4+. Proof of SARS-CoV-2 specificity was absent for the second-wave clones that crested on day 37.

This receptor was obtained from a man aged 18-30 years who had mild COVID-19 (a few samples of this study predate the infection). Cell type and time point are not known. The specimen was PBMCs or a T cell subset sorted from them (not recorded which). The rearrangement links TRBV12-3 or TRBV12-4 to TRBJ1-3; D remains ambiguous. The CDR3 coding sequence is TGTGCCAGCAGTGCGTCGGCAGGCGGAAACACCATATATTTT. It translates to CASSASAGGNTIYF.